Sequencing of this T cell receptor (beta chain) was carried out in a study of shared clonotypes between healthy human individuals. Overall study results and limits: Naive subsets typically showed greater estimated richness than memory subsets.

A note on this clone: Its antigen is not identified.

The data were produced by immunoSEQ multiplex PCR, yet TCRdb's version contains in-frame clones alone and is incomplete. This sample has more than 2 million clones, with over 85% found just once. CD45RO-negative CD8 cells positively selected for CCR7 made up the naive population, which excluded terminally differentiated effector memory CD45RA+ cells. Germline-derived CDR1 and CDR2 are MGHRA and YSYEKL. The junction had 4 bases not matched to a gene; V was cut back by 5 bases and J by 2 bases. This CDR3 region has 15 residues. This TCR was recovered from a man aged 18 to 29 in good health. Some clones in this sample may be carry-over from other donors' samples. V is TRBV4-1 and J is TRBJ2-5, with TRBD2 matching 11 bases. The sample consisted of naive CD8+ T cells from PBMCs. CDR3 residues: CASSIVAGGQETQYF. The CDR3, as DNA: TGCGCCAGCAGCATCGTAGCGGGAGGGCAAGAGACCCAGTACTTC.